This T cell receptor beta chain was recovered during a study of radiotherapy plus CTLA-4 blockade in lung cancer. Here immunoSEQ multiplex PCR was the method, and the copy in TCRdb shows in-frame clones only, minus some. Seen here are about 49,000 clones, around nine tenths observed once, and the top ten hold around 7.6%. Between the trimmed V and J ends, which lost 1 base and 1 base, there was a span of 6 bases. The CDR3 consists of 14 residues. Germline assignment: CDR1 SGHTA and CDR2 FQGNSA. This specimen was peripheral blood, taken from a patient treated with radiotherapy plus ipilimumab. The gene calls are TRBV7-2 and TRBJ2-3, with D uncertain. This clonotype was sampled from a human donor with non-small cell lung cancer whose response to radiotherapy plus ipilimumab could not be evaluated. The CDR3 region has the DNA TGTGCCAGCAGCTTAGTACCGGGCACAGATACGCAGTATTTT. It yields the protein CASSLVPGTDTQYF.